This TCR beta chain was identified in a study of blood T cell repertoires in COVID-19. Only in-frame clones appear in the TCRdb table, and some are missing; sequencing was by immunoSEQ multiplex PCR. The sample includes about 670,000 clones, approximately 90% of them seen just once. V was shortened by 1 base and J by 9 bases, with 16 bases between the two germline ends. The germline V gene has CDR1 SEHNR and CDR2 FQNEAQ (reference sequence). The CDR3 totals 16 residues. The sequenced material came from peripheral blood. This sequence joins TRBV7-9 and TRBJ1-6; weak D call: TRBD1 (5 bases). The clonotype originates from a woman aged 18-35 years with acute or convalescent COVID-19. CDR3: CASSLEAGSPSSPLHF. The CDR3 bases are TGTGCCAGCAGCTTAGAAGCAGGGTCCCCGAGTTCACCCCTCCACTTT.